This paragraph covers one T cell receptor beta chain sequence. Original processing notes: Amplification of reference gene primers provided the estimated nucleated cell counts. The data were produced by immunoSEQ multiplex PCR, yet TCRdb's version contains in-frame clones alone and is incomplete. The V and J calls and clone size come from that table; D and trimming were worked out from the DNA. The table records tens of thousands of clones, around 79% of them present only once. The record originates from a study of blood T cell repertoires in COVID-19. Overall study context: The study drew acute and convalescent COVID-19 samples from the United States, Italy and Spain. PBMCs, B-cell-depleted T cells, or T cells were the source of the cDNA or gDNA that made up the material.

The CDR3 is made up of 15 amino acids. Germline values: CDR1 MNHEY, CDR2 SMNVEV (reference sequence). V dropped 5 bases and J dropped 1; count of bases not matched to a gene: 5. The sample was peripheral blood. The clonotype was recovered from a human donor in a cohort sampled during active COVID-19. The V gene is TRBV27, the J gene TRBJ1-5; 7 bases match TRBD1. The CDR3 reads CASSDRDGSNQPQHF. CDR3 bases: TGTGCCAGCAGTGACAGGGACGGCAGCAATCAGCCCCAGCATTTT.